What follows are 14 T cell receptor beta chains derived from one specimen sequenced in a study of blood T cell repertoires in COVID-19. Only in-frame clones appear in the TCRdb table, and some are missing; sequencing was by immunoSEQ multiplex PCR. The sample yields about 330,000 clones, more than 75% seen once. The sample consisted of peripheral blood. Source of these receptors: a woman between 50 and 59 years old with active or convalescent COVID-19.

The chain is built from TRBV10-3 and TRBJ2-3; perhaps TRBD1 as D (6 bases). The ends were cut back, 7 bases at V and 6 bases at J, with 17 bases in the middle. CDR1 is ENHRY and CDR2 is SYGVKD in the germline V gene. The CDR3 extends over 14 amino acids. CDR3 in amino acids: CAINTGTAVDTQYF. Here the CDR3 DNA reads TGTGCCATCAACACAGGGACCGCAGTGGATACGCAGTATTTT.

This clone showed up just once. The V call is TRBV6-5, the J call TRBJ2-7, with a tentative D call TRBD1 (6 bases). This CDR3 is built from 13 residues. Germline CDR1 is MNHEY and CDR2 is SVGAGI. Trimming left V 6 bases short and J 5 bases short, with 14 bases between. The CDR3 loop is CASRIQGLDEQYF. DNA of the CDR3: TGTGCCAGCAGGATACAGGGTCTCGACGAGCAGTACTTC.

This rearrangement joins TRBV4-3 to TRBJ1-2; D unresolved. This CDR3 contains 15 residues. The V gene lost 2 bases and the J gene lost 0 bases, with 10 bases spanning the gap. The V gene's germline CDR1 is LGHNA and CDR2 YSLEER. The CDR3 region is CASSQSQVSNYGYTF. The DNA for the CDR3 is TGCGCCAGCAGCCAATCTCAGGTTTCTAACTATGGCTACACCTTC.

V and J are TRBV12-3 or TRBV12-4 and TRBJ2-7; 7 nucleotides align to TRBD1. J lost 3 bases, V lost 3 bases, and 2 bases had no gene match. The CDR3 runs to 13 residues. The DNA for the CDR3 is TGTGCCAGCAGTTTGGGACAGAACTACGAGCAGTACTTC. Amino acids: CASSLGQNYEQYF.

The chain has TRBV19 and TRBJ1-6; the D is unclear. Per germline, CDR1 LNHDA and CDR2 SQIVND (reference sequence). V lost 5 bases to trimming and J lost 0 bases, with 14 bases between them. The CDR3 is made up of 17 amino acids. The CDR3 DNA is TGTGCCAGTAGTGTGTCGACACTGAGCTCCTATAATTCACCCCTCCACTTT. This translates into CASSVSTLSSYNSPLHF. Drawing the rest from reference TRBV19 and TRBJ1-6, the complete variable domain is DGGITQSPKYLFRKEGQNVTLSCEQNLNHDAMYWYRQDPGQGLRLIYYSQIVNDFQKGDIAEGYSVSREKKESFPLTVTSAQKNPTAFYLCASSVSTLSSYNSPLHFGNGTRLTVT.

CDR3: CASSPRTGLSLGTQYF. The CDR3 DNA reads as TGTGCCAGCAGCCCAAGGACAGGGCTCTCCCTGGGTACGCAGTATTTT. The chain has TRBV7-9 and TRBJ2-3; 8 bases are shared with TRBD1. The V and J ends lost 5 bases and 8 bases, in that order; junction bases with no gene match: 15. Germline lookup yields CDR1 SEHNR and CDR2 FQNEAQ (reference sequence). The CDR3 is 16 residues long.

CDR3 sequence reads: CASSYSAGQGIEQFF. The CDR3 bases are TGTGCCAGCAGTTACTCGGCGGGACAGGGGATTGAGCAGTTCTTC. This chain uses TRBV6-5 with TRBJ2-1; 10 bases are shared with TRBD1. V was pared by 0 bases and J by 9 bases, with 5 bases of the junction left unmatched. CDR3 length: 15 amino acids. CDR1 is MNHEY and CDR2 is SVGAGI in the germline V gene.

This chain uses TRBV27 with TRBJ2-7; D gene unclear. The CDR3 runs to 13 residues. Trimming removed 7 bases from V and 1 base from J, with 11 bases in between. CDR1 MNHEY and CDR2 SMNVEV come from the germline V gene (reference sequence). This CDR3 reads CASKALESYEQYF. The CDR3 DNA reads as TGTGCCAGCAAAGCCCTAGAATCCTACGAGCAGTACTTC.

The chain combines TRBV4-2 with TRBJ2-4; possibly TRBD1 for D (6 bases). Germline V CDR1 and CDR2: LGHNA, YNFKEQ. The CDR3 sequence is 16 residues long. Trimming stripped 1 base from V and 0 bases from J, with 10 bases between. CDR3 nucleotide sequence: TGTGCCAGCAGCCAAGGGACAGCTATAGCCAAAAACATTCAGTACTTC. This sequence encodes CASSQGTAIAKNIQYF.

This clone appeared a few times. The chain joins TRBV10-1 to TRBJ1-1; no clear D. CDR1 and CDR2 from the germline V gene are WNHNN and SYGVQD (reference sequence). CDR3 length: 15 residues. Trimming took 2 bases from V and 6 from J, leaving 16 bases between them. CDR3 sequence: CASSEGEGPRAEAFF. The CDR3 region has the DNA TGCGCCAGCAGTGAGGGCGAGGGTCCGAGGGCTGAAGCTTTCTTT.

The chain uses TRBV9 and TRBJ2-1; a possible D gene is TRBD2 (5 bases). The V end lost 0 bases, the J end lost 0 bases, and 16 bases lay between the germline ends. This CDR3 is built from 18 residues. Germline V gene lookup returns CDR1 SGDLS and CDR2 YYNGEE. The CDR3 DNA reads as TGTGCCAGCAGCGTAGAAGGACTTCACCTGGGCTCCTACAATGAGCAGTTCTTC. Translated, it gives CASSVEGLHLGSYNEQFF.

The chain has TRBV13 and TRBJ2-1; D remains ambiguous. CDR1 and CDR2 (germline): PRHDT, FYEKMQ (reference sequence). CDR3 size: 12 residues. The V gene lost 0 bases and the J gene lost 9 bases, with 6 bases spanning the gap. This CDR3 reads CASSLGVAEQFF. In nucleotides, the CDR3 is TGTGCCAGCAGCTTAGGGGTAGCTGAGCAGTTCTTC.

The chain combines TRBV9 with TRBJ2-7, with D possibly TRBD2 on 6 matching bases. V was clipped by 0 bases and J by 7 bases, with 17 bases between them. The length of the CDR3 is 15 residues. Germline assignment: CDR1 SGDLS and CDR2 YYNGEE. CDR3 region: CASSVDSREWGEQYF. The CDR3 DNA is TGTGCCAGCAGCGTAGATTCCCGGGAGTGGGGTGAGCAGTACTTC.

The J gene is TRBJ2-7, the V gene TRBV15; tentative D call: TRBD1 (5 bases). Looked up from germline, CDR1 is LNHNV and CDR2 is YYDKDF (reference sequence). V was cut by 6 bases and J by 6 bases, with 18 bases left in between. The CDR3 totals 14 residues. CDR3 nucleotides: TGTGCCACCAGAGTAGGGGTTGGGCTTGGCGAGCAGTACTTC. It codes for CATRVGVGLGEQYF.